The 2 T cell receptor beta chains below all came from one sample that was sequenced in a study of blood T cell repertoires in COVID-19 (dated by TCRdb to 2020 to 2021). The library was obtained by the immunoSEQ multiplex PCR assay. Held by TCRdb, this immuneACCESS table contains in-frame sequences only and omits some clones. Under half of the omission traces to an unresolved V gene where checked; the cause of the rest is unknown. The sample has about 240,000 clones on record, 80% to 90% of them singletons. The top ten constitute 2.5% to 3% of the sample. Sequenced sample: PBMCs or T cells enriched from blood (not recorded which). The receptor source for this set is a woman in her twenties or thirties with acute COVID-19.

The chain is built from TRBV6-5 and TRBJ1-1; D remains unclear. The germline V and J ends were trimmed by 6 bases and 1 base, with 12 bases remaining between them. Looked up from germline, CDR1 is MNHEY and CDR2 is SVGAGI. The CDR3 runs to 14 residues. Written as DNA, the CDR3 is TGTGCCAGCAGCTCACGACAACGGAACACTGAAGCTTTCTTT. Encoded protein: CASSSRQRNTEAFF.

The CDR3 nucleotides are TGTGCCAGCAGATCCTGGACAGGGGCTCACTATGGCTACACCTTC. It is translated as CASRSWTGAHYGYTF. The chain combines TRBV2 with TRBJ1-2, with 9 bases aligning to TRBD1. V was pared by 6 bases and J by 3 bases, with 8 bases of the junction left unmatched. The CDR3 runs 15 residues. The germline V gene encodes CDR1 SNHLY and CDR2 FYNNEI.